This TCR beta chain was recorded in a study of beta chain features in type 1 diabetes. Per the germline V gene, CDR1 is SGHVS and CDR2 is FNYEAQ. V gave up 5 bases and J gave up 0 bases, with 14 bases separating them. The CDR3 is 16 amino acids. Sequenced material consisted of expressed TCRB transcripts (all of the isolated RNA was reverse transcribed). The protocol was immunoSEQ multiplex PCR, while the TCRdb copy is restricted to in-frame clones and leaves out a portion. The table lists about 470,000 clones, approximately 31% of them singletons, with more than 0.055% in the top ten. The sequence came from a man aged 18 to 30 in good health. The sequenced sample consisted of naive CD4+ T cells from blood. The chain employs TRBV7-6 and TRBJ2-1; D is undetermined. DNA for the CDR3: TGTGCCAGCAGCCGCGCACCGGATAGCTCCTACAATGAGCAGTTCTTC. Translated: CASSRAPDSSYNEQFF.